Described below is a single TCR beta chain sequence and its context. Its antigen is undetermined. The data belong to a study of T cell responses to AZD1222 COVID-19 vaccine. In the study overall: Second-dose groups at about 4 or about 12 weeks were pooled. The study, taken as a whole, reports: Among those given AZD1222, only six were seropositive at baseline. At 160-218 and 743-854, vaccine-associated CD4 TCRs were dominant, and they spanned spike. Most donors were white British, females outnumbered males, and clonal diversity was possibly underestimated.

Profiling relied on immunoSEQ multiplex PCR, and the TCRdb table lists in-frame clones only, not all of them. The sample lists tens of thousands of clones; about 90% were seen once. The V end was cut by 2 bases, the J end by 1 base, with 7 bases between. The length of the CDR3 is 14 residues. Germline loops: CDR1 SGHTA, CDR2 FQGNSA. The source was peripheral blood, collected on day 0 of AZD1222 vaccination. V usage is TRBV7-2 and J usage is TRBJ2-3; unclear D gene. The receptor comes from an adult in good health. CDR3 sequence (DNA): TGTGCCAGCAGCTTAAGTAGCCGCACAGATACGCAGTATTTT. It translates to CASSLSSRTDTQYF.